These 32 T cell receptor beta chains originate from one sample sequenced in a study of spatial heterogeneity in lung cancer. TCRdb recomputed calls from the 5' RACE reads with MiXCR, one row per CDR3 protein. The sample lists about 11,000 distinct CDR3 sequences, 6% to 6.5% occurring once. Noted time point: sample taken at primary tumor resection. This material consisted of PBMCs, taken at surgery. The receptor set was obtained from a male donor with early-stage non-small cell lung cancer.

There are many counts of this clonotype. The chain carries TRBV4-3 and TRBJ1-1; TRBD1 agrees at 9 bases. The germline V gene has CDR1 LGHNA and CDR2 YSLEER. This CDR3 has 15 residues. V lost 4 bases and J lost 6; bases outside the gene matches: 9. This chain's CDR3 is CASSRQWDREAEAFF. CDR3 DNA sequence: TGCGCCAGCAGCCGCCAATGGGACAGGGAGGCTGAAGCTTTCTTT.

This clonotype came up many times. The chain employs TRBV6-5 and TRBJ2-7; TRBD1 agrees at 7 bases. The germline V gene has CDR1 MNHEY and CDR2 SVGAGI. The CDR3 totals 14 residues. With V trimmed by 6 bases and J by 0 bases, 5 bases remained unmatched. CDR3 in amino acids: CASSGRDSSYEQYF. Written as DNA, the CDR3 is TGTGCCAGCAGCGGAAGGGACAGCTCCTACGAGCAGTACTTC.

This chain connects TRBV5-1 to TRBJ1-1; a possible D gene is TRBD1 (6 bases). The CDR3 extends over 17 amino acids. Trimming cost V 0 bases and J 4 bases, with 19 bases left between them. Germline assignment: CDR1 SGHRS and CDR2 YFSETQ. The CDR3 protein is CASSLEPYRDRGTEAFF. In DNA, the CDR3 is TGCGCCAGCAGCTTGGAGCCCTACAGGGATAGGGGCACTGAAGCTTTCTTT.

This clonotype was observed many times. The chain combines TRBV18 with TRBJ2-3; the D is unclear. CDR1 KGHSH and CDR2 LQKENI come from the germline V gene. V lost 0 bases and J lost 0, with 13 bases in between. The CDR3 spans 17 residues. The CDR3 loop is CASSPPTAGLSTDTQYF. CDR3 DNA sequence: TGTGCCAGCTCACCACCGACGGCCGGCCTTAGCACAGATACGCAGTATTTT.

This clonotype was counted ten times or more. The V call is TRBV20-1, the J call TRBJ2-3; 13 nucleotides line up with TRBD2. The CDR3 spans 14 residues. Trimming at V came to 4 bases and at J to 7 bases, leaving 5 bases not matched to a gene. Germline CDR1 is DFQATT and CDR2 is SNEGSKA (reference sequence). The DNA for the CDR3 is TGCAGTGCTACCCGGACTAGCGGGAGATATACGCAGTATTTT. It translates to CSATRTSGRYTQYF.

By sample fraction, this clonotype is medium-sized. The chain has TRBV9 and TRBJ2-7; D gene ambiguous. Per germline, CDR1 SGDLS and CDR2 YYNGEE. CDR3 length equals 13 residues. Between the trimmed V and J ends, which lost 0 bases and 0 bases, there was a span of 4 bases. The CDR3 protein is CASSVAPSYEQYF. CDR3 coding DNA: TGTGCCAGCAGCGTAGCTCCCTCCTACGAGCAGTACTTC.

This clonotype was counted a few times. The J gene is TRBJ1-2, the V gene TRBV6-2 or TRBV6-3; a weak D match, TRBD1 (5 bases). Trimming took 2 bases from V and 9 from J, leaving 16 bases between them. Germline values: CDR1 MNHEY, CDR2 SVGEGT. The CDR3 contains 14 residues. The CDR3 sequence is CASSYGGALSRYTF. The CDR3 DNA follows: TGTGCCAGCAGTTACGGGGGAGCCCTTTCACGCTACACCTTC.

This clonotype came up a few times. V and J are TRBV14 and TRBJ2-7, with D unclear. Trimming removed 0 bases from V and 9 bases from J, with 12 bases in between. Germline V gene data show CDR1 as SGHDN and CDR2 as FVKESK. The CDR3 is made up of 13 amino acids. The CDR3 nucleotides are TGTGCCAGCAGCCAAGATACCGATACGAGGCAGTACTTC. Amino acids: CASSQDTDTRQYF.

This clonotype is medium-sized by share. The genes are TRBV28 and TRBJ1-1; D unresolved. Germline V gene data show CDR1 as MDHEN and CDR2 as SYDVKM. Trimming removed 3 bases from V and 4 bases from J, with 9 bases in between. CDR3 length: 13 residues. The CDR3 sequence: CASSFDGLTEAFF. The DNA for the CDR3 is TGTGCCAGCAGTTTTGACGGGCTCACTGAAGCTTTCTTT.

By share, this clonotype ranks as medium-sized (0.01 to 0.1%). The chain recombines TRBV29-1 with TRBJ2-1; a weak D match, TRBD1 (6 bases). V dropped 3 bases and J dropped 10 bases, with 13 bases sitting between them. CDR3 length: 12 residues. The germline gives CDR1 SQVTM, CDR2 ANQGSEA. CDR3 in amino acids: CSVDLGAGEQFF. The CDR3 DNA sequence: TGCAGCGTTGACCTGGGGGCCGGGGAGCAGTTCTTC.

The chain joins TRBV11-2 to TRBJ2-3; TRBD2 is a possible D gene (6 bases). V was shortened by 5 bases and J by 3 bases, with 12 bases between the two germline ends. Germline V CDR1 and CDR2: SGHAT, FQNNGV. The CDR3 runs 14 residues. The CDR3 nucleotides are TGTGCCAGCAGCGGAGGGTGGGGGACAGATACGCAGTATTTT. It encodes CASSGGWGTDTQYF. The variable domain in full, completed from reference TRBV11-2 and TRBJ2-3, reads EAGVAQSPRYKIIEKRQSVAFWCNPISGHATLYWYQQILGQGPKLLIQFQNNGVVDDSQLPKDRFSAERLKGVDSTLKIQPAKLEDSAVYLCASSGGWGTDTQYFGPGTRLTVL.

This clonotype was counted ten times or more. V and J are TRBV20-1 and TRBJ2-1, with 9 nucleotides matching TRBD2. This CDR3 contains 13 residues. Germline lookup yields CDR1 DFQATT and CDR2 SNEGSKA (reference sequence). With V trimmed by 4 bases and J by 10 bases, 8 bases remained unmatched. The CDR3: CSAIAGGPEEQFF. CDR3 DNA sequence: TGCAGTGCTATCGCGGGGGGGCCGGAAGAGCAGTTCTTC.

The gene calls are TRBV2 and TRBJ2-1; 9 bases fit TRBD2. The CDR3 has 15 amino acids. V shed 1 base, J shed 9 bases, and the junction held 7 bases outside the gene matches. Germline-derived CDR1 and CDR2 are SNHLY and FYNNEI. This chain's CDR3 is CASSEGAGGPGEQFF. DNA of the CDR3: TGTGCCAGCAGTGAAGGTGCGGGGGGGCCTGGTGAGCAGTTCTTC.

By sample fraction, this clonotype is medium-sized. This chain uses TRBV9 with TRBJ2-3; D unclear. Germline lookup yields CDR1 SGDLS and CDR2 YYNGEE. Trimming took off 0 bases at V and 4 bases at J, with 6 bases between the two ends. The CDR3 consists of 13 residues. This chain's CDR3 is CASSVGVADTQYF. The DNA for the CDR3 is TGTGCCAGCAGCGTAGGGGTCGCAGATACGCAGTATTTT.

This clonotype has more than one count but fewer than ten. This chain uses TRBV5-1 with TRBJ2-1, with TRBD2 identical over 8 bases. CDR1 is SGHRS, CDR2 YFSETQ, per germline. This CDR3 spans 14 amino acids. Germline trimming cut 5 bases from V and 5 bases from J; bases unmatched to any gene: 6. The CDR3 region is CASSRGGANNEQFF. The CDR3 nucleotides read TGCGCCAGCAGTCGGGGGGGAGCCAACAATGAGCAGTTCTTC. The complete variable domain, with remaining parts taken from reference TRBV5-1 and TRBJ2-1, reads KAGVTQTPRYLIKTRGQQVTLSCSPISGHRSVSWYQQTPGQGLQFLFEYFSETQRNKGNFPGRFSGRQFSNSRSEMNVSTLELGDSALYLCASSRGGANNEQFFGPGTRLTVL.

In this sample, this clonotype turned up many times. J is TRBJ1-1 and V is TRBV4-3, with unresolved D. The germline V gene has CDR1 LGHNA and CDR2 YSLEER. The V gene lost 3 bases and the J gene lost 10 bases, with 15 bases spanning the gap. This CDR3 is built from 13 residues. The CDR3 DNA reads TGCGCCAGCAGCCAGATCCCCCCCCGGGGAGCTTTCTTT. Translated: CASSQIPPRGAFF.

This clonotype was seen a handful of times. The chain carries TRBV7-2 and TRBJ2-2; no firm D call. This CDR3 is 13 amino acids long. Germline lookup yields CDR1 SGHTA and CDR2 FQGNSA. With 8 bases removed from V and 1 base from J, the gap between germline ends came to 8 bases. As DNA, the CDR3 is TGTGCCAGCCAAGGGCAGAACACCGGGGAGCTGTTTTTT. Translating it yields CASQGQNTGELFF.

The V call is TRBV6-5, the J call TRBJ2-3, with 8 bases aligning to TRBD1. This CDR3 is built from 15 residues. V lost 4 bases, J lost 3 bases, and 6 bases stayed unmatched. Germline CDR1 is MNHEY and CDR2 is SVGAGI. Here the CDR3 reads CASSFGQGRTDTQYF. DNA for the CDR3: TGTGCCAGCAGTTTCGGACAGGGACGGACAGATACGCAGTATTTT.

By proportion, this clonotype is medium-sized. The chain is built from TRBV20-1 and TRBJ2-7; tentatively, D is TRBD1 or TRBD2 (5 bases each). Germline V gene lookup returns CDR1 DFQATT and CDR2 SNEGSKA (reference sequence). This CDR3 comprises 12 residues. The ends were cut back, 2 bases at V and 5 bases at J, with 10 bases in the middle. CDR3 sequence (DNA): TGCAGTGCTAGAATAAGGGACCACGAGCAGTACTTC. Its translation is CSARIRDHEQYF.

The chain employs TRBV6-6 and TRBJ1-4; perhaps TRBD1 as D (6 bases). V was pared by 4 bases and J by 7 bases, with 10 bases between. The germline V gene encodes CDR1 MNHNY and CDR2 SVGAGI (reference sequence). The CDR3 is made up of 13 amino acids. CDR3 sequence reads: CASSLGGGEKLFF. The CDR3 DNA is TGTGCCAGCAGTTTAGGGGGAGGTGAAAAACTGTTTTTT.

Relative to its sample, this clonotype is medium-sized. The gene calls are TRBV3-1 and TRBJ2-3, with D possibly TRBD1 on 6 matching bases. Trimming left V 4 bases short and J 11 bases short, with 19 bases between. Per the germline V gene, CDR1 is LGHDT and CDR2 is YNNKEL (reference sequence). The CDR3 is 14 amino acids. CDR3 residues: CASSPLVTGSVQYF. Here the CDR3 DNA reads TGTGCCAGCAGCCCTCTCGTTACAGGGTCCGTGCAGTATTTT.

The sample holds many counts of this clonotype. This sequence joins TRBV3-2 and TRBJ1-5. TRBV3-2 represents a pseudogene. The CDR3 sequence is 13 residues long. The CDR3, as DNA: TGTGCCAGCAGCCAAGATAGTGGAGCCCTCGAGCATTTT. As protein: CASSQDSGALEHF.

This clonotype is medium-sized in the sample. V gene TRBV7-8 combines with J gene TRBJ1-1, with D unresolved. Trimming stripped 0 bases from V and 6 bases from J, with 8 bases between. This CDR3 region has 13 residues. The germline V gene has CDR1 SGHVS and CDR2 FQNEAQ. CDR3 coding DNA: TGTGCCAGCAGCTTAGCGGGGAGCGCTGAAGCTTTCTTT. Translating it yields CASSLAGSAEAFF.

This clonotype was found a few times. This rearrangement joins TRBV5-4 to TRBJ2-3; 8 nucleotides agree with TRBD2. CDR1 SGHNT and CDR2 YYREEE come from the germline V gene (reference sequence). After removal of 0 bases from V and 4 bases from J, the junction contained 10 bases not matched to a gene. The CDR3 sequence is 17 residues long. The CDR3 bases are TGTGCCAGCAGCTTGGACAAGCAGCGGGAGAGACCAGATACGCAGTATTTT. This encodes CASSLDKQRERPDTQYF.

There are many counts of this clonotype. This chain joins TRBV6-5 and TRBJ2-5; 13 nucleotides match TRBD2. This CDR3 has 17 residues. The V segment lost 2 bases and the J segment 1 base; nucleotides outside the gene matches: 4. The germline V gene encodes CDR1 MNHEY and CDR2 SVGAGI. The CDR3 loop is CASSYGGTSGVQETQYF. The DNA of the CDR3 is TGTGCCAGCAGTTACGGGGGGACTAGCGGGGTCCAAGAGACCCAGTACTTC.

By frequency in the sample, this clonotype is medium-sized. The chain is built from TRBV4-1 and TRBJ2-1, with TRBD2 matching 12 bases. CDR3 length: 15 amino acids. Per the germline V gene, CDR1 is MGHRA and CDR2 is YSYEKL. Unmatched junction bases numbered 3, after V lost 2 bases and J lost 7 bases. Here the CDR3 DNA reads TGCGCCAGCAGCCAACGGCTAGCGGGAGGGAATGAGCAGTTCTTC. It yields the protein CASSQRLAGGNEQFF.

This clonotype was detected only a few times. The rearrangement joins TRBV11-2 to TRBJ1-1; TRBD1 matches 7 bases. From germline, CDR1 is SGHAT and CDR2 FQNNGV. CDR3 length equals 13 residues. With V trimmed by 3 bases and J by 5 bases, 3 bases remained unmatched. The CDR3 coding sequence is TGTGCCAGCAGCTTGACAGGGCAAACTGAAGCTTTCTTT. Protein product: CASSLTGQTEAFF.

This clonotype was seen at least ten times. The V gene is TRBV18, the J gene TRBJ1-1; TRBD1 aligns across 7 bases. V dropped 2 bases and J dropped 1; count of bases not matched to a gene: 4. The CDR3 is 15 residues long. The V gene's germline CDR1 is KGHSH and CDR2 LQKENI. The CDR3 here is CASSPERQGNTEAFF. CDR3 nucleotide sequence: TGTGCCAGCTCACCAGAGAGACAGGGGAACACTGAAGCTTTCTTT.

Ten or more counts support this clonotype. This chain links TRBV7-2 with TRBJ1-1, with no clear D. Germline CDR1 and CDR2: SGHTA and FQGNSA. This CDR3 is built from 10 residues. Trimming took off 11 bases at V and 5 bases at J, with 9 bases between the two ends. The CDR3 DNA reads TGTGCCTCCAGTGGAACTGAAGCTTTCTTT. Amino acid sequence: CASSGTEAFF.

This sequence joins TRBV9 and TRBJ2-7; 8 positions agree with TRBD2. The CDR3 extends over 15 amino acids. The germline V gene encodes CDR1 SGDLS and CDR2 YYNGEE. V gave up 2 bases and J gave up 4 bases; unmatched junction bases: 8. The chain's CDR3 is CASSVGLDVGYEQYF. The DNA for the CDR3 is TGTGCCAGCAGCGTGGGACTAGATGTCGGGTACGAGCAGTACTTC.

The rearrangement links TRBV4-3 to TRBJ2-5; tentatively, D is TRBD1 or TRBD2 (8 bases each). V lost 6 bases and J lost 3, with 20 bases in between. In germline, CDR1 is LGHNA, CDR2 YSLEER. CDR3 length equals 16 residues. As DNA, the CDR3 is TGCGCCAGCAGTCAGGGGGCGGGGGGTGTGGAAGAGACCCAGTACTTC. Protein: CASSQGAGGVEETQYF.

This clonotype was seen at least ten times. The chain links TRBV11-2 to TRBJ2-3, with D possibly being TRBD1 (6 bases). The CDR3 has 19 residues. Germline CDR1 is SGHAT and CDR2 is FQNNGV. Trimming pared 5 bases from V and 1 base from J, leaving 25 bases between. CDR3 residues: CASSNYRDTLVGGTDTQYF. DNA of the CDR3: TGTGCCAGCAGCAACTACCGGGACACCCTTGTCGGGGGCACAGATACGCAGTATTTT.